The 26 T cell receptor beta chains below were found in one sample sequenced in a study of shared clonotypes between healthy human individuals. Sequencing used immunoSEQ multiplex PCR; TCRdb keeps in-frame clones, though not all of them. This table has 2 million to 3 million clones, 90% to 95% appearing once. The sequenced sample was naive CD4+ T cells sorted from blood. Noted subset: CD45RA+ positively selected. Receptors originate from a young man in good health.

Worth noting for this clone: Other DNA sequences in the same sample also yield this CDR3. J is TRBJ2-7 and V is TRBV5-1; 9 bases agree with TRBD1. V trimming: 0 bases; J trimming: 3 bases; junction bases outside the gene matches: 7. This CDR3 is 16 amino acids long. CDR1 SGHRS and CDR2 YFSETQ come from the germline V gene. CDR3 nucleotide sequence: TGCGCCAGCAGCTTGGGGGGACAGGGCTCATTCTACGAGCAGTACTTC. Amino acids: CASSLGGQGSFYEQYF.

V is TRBV30 and J is TRBJ1-2; 10 nucleotides line up with TRBD1. Looked up from germline, CDR1 is GTSNPN and CDR2 is SVGIG (reference sequence). CDR3 length equals 14 residues. With 0 bases clipped from V and 6 bases from J, the junction kept 4 bases outside the gene matches. CDR3 coding DNA: TGTGCCTGGAGTGTCCCCGGGACAGGGGATGGCTACACCTTC. The encoded protein is CAWSVPGTGDGYTF.

This clone has only one observation. The gene calls are TRBV12-5 and TRBJ2-3; the D gene is possibly TRBD2 (5 bases). Germline CDR1 reads LGHNT; CDR2 reads FRNRAP. The CDR3 length is 11 residues. The V end lost 6 bases, the J end lost 11 bases, and 12 bases lay between the germline ends. The CDR3 is CASGGGSKQYF. DNA for the CDR3: TGTGCTAGTGGGGGCGGGTCGAAGCAGTATTTT.

Comment on this clone: One junction end does not reproduce the germline sequence, and a read error may be involved. The CDR3 loop is CASSEGLAGQETQYF. The CDR3 bases are TGTGCCAGCAGCGAAGGACTAGCGGGGCAAGAGACCCAGTACTTC. The chain joins TRBV2 to TRBJ2-5; TRBD2 matches at 12 bases. Germline-derived CDR1 and CDR2 are SNHLY and FYNNEI. CDR3 length: 15 amino acids.

This clone was recorded once. V gene TRBV9 combines with J gene TRBJ1-1; TRBD1 is a possible D gene (5 bases). Trimming removed 4 bases at V and 6 bases at J, with 22 bases between. CDR1 and CDR2 (germline): SGDLS, YYNGEE. The CDR3 spans 16 residues. The CDR3 loop is CASSPRQSKGLAEAFF. CDR3 nucleotides: TGTGCCAGCAGCCCCCGACAGTCAAAAGGGCTCGCTGAAGCTTTCTTT.

The rearrangement joins TRBV7-2 to TRBJ1-1; 7 positions match TRBD1. Germline lookup yields CDR1 SGHTA and CDR2 FQGNSA. The J segment lost 8 bases and the V segment lost 4 bases, leaving 10 bases of the junction unmatched. There are 14 residues in the CDR3. The CDR3 loop reads CASSSTGFELEAFF. CDR3 sequence (DNA): TGTGCCAGCAGCTCGACAGGGTTTGAACTGGAAGCTTTCTTT. The entire variable domain, with the rest obtained from reference TRBV7-2 and TRBJ1-1, is as follows: GAGVSQSPSNKVTEKGKDVELRCDPISGHTALYWYRQSLGQGLEFLIYFQGNSAPDKSGLPSDRFSAERTGGSVSTLTIQRTQQEDSAVYLCASSSTGFELEAFFGQGTRLTVV.

This clone showed up just once. The sample contains more than one DNA sequence encoding this CDR3. This chain uses TRBV19 with TRBJ2-5; no firm D call. V shed 2 bases and J shed 1 base, with 5 bases lying between them. The CDR3 runs to 13 residues. Germline loops: CDR1 LNHDA, CDR2 SQIVND (reference sequence). For the CDR3, the DNA is TGTGCCAGTAGTATATCCACCCAAGAGACCCAGTACTTC. This sequence encodes CASSISTQETQYF.

This clone was seen once. Other nucleotide sequences in the sample specify the same CDR3. The genes are TRBV6-5 and TRBJ1-1; tentatively, D is TRBD1 (5 bases). The germline gives CDR1 MNHEY, CDR2 SVGAGI. Deletions cut 5 bases from V and 2 bases from J, with 9 bases between. CDR3 length: 13 residues. The CDR3 DNA reads TGTGCCAGCAGTCGAGGGGTAAACACTGAAGCTTTCTTT. It yields the protein CASSRGVNTEAFF.

The chain recombines TRBV6-1 with TRBJ1-5, with D hard to call. Trimming cost V 6 bases and J 1 base, with 13 bases left between them. Germline V CDR1 and CDR2: MNHNS, SASEGT. CDR3 length: 15 amino acids. CDR3: CASSLGLKSNQPQHF. CDR3 DNA: TGTGCCAGCAGCCTGGGCCTGAAAAGCAATCAGCCCCAGCATTTT.

This clone was counted once. The chain recombines TRBV7-2 with TRBJ2-1; D might be TRBD2 (6 bases). This CDR3 has 14 residues. The ends were cut back, 5 bases at V and 7 bases at J, with 15 bases in the middle. Germline V gene sequence: CDR1 SGHTA, CDR2 FQGNSA. The CDR3 coding sequence is TGTGCCAGCAGCCCCGGGACTCTACGGAATGAGCAGTTCTTC. It is translated as CASSPGTLRNEQFF.

The chain has TRBV19 and TRBJ2-5; tentative D call: TRBD2 (6 bases). The DNA matches TRBJ2-7 better at its end, which makes the J call doubtful. Germline V gene lookup returns CDR1 LNHDA and CDR2 SQIVND (reference sequence). The CDR3 contains 15 residues. The CDR3 DNA sequence: TGTGCCAGTAGTCGCCTCATCGGGGGTTCCTACGAGCAGTACTTC. It codes for CASSRLIGGSYEQYF.

The chain recombines TRBV5-1 with TRBJ2-5, with D perhaps matching TRBD1 (6 bases). Between the trimmed V and J ends, which lost 7 bases and 4 bases, there was a span of 17 bases. From germline, CDR1 is SGHRS and CDR2 YFSETQ. The CDR3 has 14 residues. CDR3 DNA: TGCGCCAGCGGGGATTGGGGGCTGAGAGAGACCCAGTACTTC. This codes for CASGDWGLRETQYF.

The chain employs TRBV5-1 and TRBJ2-3; 11 bases are a match to TRBD2. Germline trimming cut 0 bases from V and 2 bases from J; bases unmatched to any gene: 14. CDR3 length: 20 residues. CDR1 SGHRS and CDR2 YFSETQ come from the germline V gene. DNA for the CDR3: TGCGCCAGCAGCTTGGATCTAGCGGGGGGCACCGAAGTGCTCACAGATACGCAGTATTTT. This sequence encodes CASSLDLAGGTEVLTDTQYF.

As for this clone: Other DNA sequences in this specimen translate into the identical CDR3. The chain links TRBV18 to TRBJ2-5; D is unresolved. Trimming left V 2 bases short and J 1 base short, with 8 bases between. In germline, CDR1 is KGHSH, CDR2 LQKENI. The CDR3 has 14 residues. The CDR3 nucleotides read TGTGCCAGCTCACCAAGTGGCAGCCAAGAGACCCAGTACTTC. This codes for CASSPSGSQETQYF. The complete variable domain, with remaining parts taken from reference TRBV18 and TRBJ2-5, reads NAGVMQNPRHLVRRRGQEARLRCSPMKGHSHVYWYRQLPEEGLKFMVYLQKENIIDESGMPKERFSAEFPKEGPSILRIQQVVRGDSAAYFCASSPSGSQETQYFGPGTRLLVL.

The chain links TRBV7-2 to TRBJ2-2; no reliable D call. There are 12 residues in the CDR3. Germline assignment: CDR1 SGHTA and CDR2 FQGNSA. Deletions cut 5 bases from V and 4 bases from J, with 5 bases between. CDR3 sequence: CASSPLTGELFF. The CDR3 bases are TGTGCCAGCAGCCCCCTCACCGGGGAGCTGTTTTTT.

The chain combines TRBV5-6 with TRBJ2-7, with 7 bases fitting TRBD1. Germline loops: CDR1 SGHDT, CDR2 YYEEEE. With V trimmed by 2 bases and J by 6 bases, 5 bases remained unmatched. This CDR3 contains 13 residues. CDR3 bases: TGTGCCAGCAGCTTCCCGAGGACAGGCGAGCAGTACTTC. It translates to CASSFPRTGEQYF.

The chain is built from TRBV18 and TRBJ2-7; tentative D call: TRBD1 (6 bases). Per germline, CDR1 KGHSH and CDR2 LQKENI. The CDR3 runs 15 residues. V was trimmed by 6 bases and J by 0 bases, leaving 15 bases between them. This CDR3 is CASSRATGDSYEQYF. CDR3 coding DNA: TGTGCCAGCTCTCGCGCGACAGGCGACTCCTACGAGCAGTACTTC.

This clone was detected a few times. The chain is built from TRBV5-1 and TRBJ2-7; no definite D call. This CDR3 spans 13 amino acids. The germline gives CDR1 SGHRS, CDR2 YFSETQ. The V end was cut by 1 base, the J end by 0 bases, with 5 bases between. The CDR3 DNA reads TGCGCCAGCAGCTTGCGACACTCCTACGAGCAGTACTTC. Encoded protein: CASSLRHSYEQYF.

The rearrangement links TRBV30 to TRBJ2-5; D possibly matches TRBD1 or TRBD2 (7 bases each). In germline, CDR1 is GTSNPN, CDR2 SVGIG (reference sequence). The CDR3 spans 14 residues. The V end was cut by 1 base, the J end by 5 bases, with 14 bases between. The CDR3 DNA reads as TGTGCCTGGAGTGGGGGAGGGGGCTTGGAGACCCAGTACTTC. This translates into CAWSGGGGLETQYF.

The CDR3 coding sequence is TGTGCCAGTCAGTTGGGACCCTACAATGAGCAGTTCTTC. Its translation: CASQLGPYNEQFF. This chain links TRBV19 with TRBJ2-1; D is possibly TRBD1 or TRBD2 (5 bases each). This CDR3 is built from 13 residues. Germline V gene sequence: CDR1 LNHDA, CDR2 SQIVND (reference sequence). V was cut by 8 bases and J by 2 bases, with 10 bases left in between.

The chain employs TRBV27 and TRBJ1-6; 7 bases agree with TRBD1. Germline V CDR1 and CDR2: MNHEY, SMNVEV (reference sequence). V lost 6 bases to trimming and J lost 2 bases; unmatched junction nucleotides: 16. The CDR3 is 19 residues long. The chain's CDR3 is CASRQDRVGGYTYNSPLHF. The CDR3 DNA sequence: TGTGCCAGCAGGCAAGACAGGGTTGGGGGATATACCTATAATTCACCCCTCCACTTT.

This clone appeared once. J is TRBJ2-3 and V is TRBV7-2; 7 bases match TRBD2. The length of the CDR3 is 13 residues. Germline CDR1 is SGHTA and CDR2 is FQGNSA. V lost 5 bases, J lost 5 bases, and 4 bases stayed unmatched. The CDR3 region is CASSRGEVDTQYF. The CDR3, as DNA: TGTGCCAGCAGCCGGGGGGAGGTAGATACGCAGTATTTT.

The sample holds a few counts of this clone. Distinct nucleotide sequences in the sample also encode this CDR3. This rearrangement joins TRBV7-2 to TRBJ1-1; no firm D call. The CDR3 spans 14 residues. Trimming took 5 bases from V and 0 from J, leaving 10 bases between them. Looked up from germline, CDR1 is SGHTA and CDR2 is FQGNSA. The DNA for the CDR3 is TGTGCCAGCAGCCTGGGCAGTTTGAACACTGAAGCTTTCTTT. Translating it yields CASSLGSLNTEAFF.

This chain uses TRBV4-3 with TRBJ2-2, with D maybe TRBD2 (6 bases). V was clipped by 4 bases and J by 4 bases, with 16 bases between them. CDR3 size: 16 residues. Looked up from germline, CDR1 is LGHNA and CDR2 is YSLEER. The CDR3 here is CASSPGLRKFTGELFF. The CDR3 DNA reads TGCGCCAGCAGCCCGGGACTTCGTAAATTCACCGGGGAGCTGTTTTTT.

V usage is TRBV10-1 and J usage is TRBJ2-2; tentative D call: TRBD1 (6 bases). The CDR3 sequence is 14 residues long. The germline CDR1 and CDR2 sequences are WNHNN and SYGVQD (reference sequence). Trimming cost V 6 bases and J 4 bases, with 12 bases left between them. The CDR3 DNA is TGCGCCAGCAGCGGACAGATCAGCACCGGGGAGCTGTTTTTT. Translated, it gives CASSGQISTGELFF.

The chain joins TRBV18 to TRBJ2-3, with 10 bases fitting TRBD2. The CDR3 has 15 residues. The V gene's germline CDR1 is KGHSH and CDR2 LQKENI. Losses at the gene ends were 8 bases for V and 3 bases for J; bases not matched to a gene: 8. CDR3: CASDASGGHTDTQYF. Here the CDR3 DNA reads TGTGCCAGCGACGCTAGCGGGGGCCATACAGATACGCAGTATTTT.